These T cell receptor beta chains were read from a single sample in a study of T cell responses to AZD1222 COVID-19 vaccine. The table came from immunoSEQ multiplex PCR; TCRdb's copy has only in-frame clones and leaves some out. The sample has more than 110,000 clones, around 90% seen once. Sequencing was performed on peripheral blood, taken on day 0 of AZD1222 vaccination. Receptors were obtained from an adult in good health. Both conserved end residues are part of each CDR3. Fields, in order: J gene, V gene, D gene, CDR3 protein. D genes are given only for firm matches.

TRBJ1-2 | TRBV7-8 | NA | CASSLAIDRGYTF
TRBJ2-3 | TRBV28 | TRBD2 | CASSSIRGVAVDTQYF
TRBJ2-1 | TRBV5-1 | TRBD2 | CASSLVSGLAGFKFF
TRBJ2-2 | TRBV15 | NA | CATSRVWGITGELFF
TRBJ1-1 | TRBV28 | NA | CASKVMNTEAFF
TRBJ2-7 | TRBV4-2 | TRBD2 | CASSQGLSGGYTYEQYF
TRBJ1-2 | TRBV4-3 | NA | CASSQEDTTFNYGYTF
TRBJ1-2 | TRBV7-9 | NA | CASSLGQDLYGYTF
TRBJ1-6 | TRBV9 | NA | CASSVDRPNSPLHF
TRBJ2-7 | TRBV27 | NA | CASSPSPPYTGIYEQYF
TRBJ2-3 | TRBV7-9 | NA | CASSPPFTDTQYF
TRBJ2-2 | TRBV7-9 | NA | CASSLAGGTGELFF
TRBJ1-2 | TRBV12-3/TRBV12-4 | NA | CASSPGRIYGYTF
TRBJ2-1 | TRBV12-3/TRBV12-4 | TRBD2 | CASSPTSARGQFF
TRBJ1-2 | TRBV28 | NA | CASSSSGARGSYGYTF
TRBJ2-3 | TRBV19 | TRBD2 | CASSRGTSDYTDTQYF
TRBJ2-7 | TRBV11-3 | NA | CASSPKGGGDFLPYEQYF
TRBJ2-1 | TRBV7-9 | TRBD2 | CASSLWTSGRATNEQFF
TRBJ2-3 | TRBV5-6 | NA | CASSLRGTQYF
TRBJ1-1 | TRBV7-3 | NA | CASSLTGRTEAFF
TRBJ2-7 | TRBV7-3 | NA | CASSLTEGHEQYF
TRBJ2-7 | TRBV9 | NA | CASSPGRTASYEQYF
TRBJ2-7 | TRBV10-2 | TRBD2 | CASSGAGGPYEQYF
TRBJ2-1 | TRBV9 | NA | CASSAGTSNEQFF
TRBJ2-5 | TRBV6-6 | NA | CASSYRGGETQYF
TRBJ2-5 | TRBV25-1 | NA | CASSGSLGQGPRETQYF